The 29 T cell receptor beta chains listed next were all sequenced from one sample in a study of siplizumab effects on memory and regulatory T cells. Repertoires were generated with immunoSEQ multiplex PCR, while TCRdb's copy carries only in-frame clones and drops some. The table has 99,000 or so clones, around 94% seen once. Sample: non-Treg CD4+ T cells sorted from blood. Receptors originate from a human donor in good health.

The chain is built from TRBV18 and TRBJ2-3, with D unresolved. The V end lost 2 bases, the J end lost 5 bases, and 11 bases lay between the germline ends. The CDR3 spans 14 residues. The V gene's germline CDR1 is KGHSH and CDR2 LQKENI. CDR3 in DNA: TGTGCCAGCTCACCAGGGCTTCCCGGAGATACGCAGTATTTT. Encoded protein: CASSPGLPGDTQYF.

This chain uses TRBV20-1 with TRBJ1-1; D may be TRBD1 (5 bases). CDR1 DFQATT and CDR2 SNEGSKA come from the germline V gene (reference sequence). This CDR3 spans 10 amino acids. V shed 6 bases and J shed 11 bases, with 13 bases lying between them. The CDR3 protein is CSAKGQRAFF. Written as DNA, the CDR3 is TGCAGTGCCAAGGGGCAACGGGCTTTCTTT.

This chain uses TRBV7-9 with TRBJ2-3; no clear D. The CDR3 has 13 residues. Germline assignment: CDR1 SEHNR and CDR2 FQNEAQ (reference sequence). Trimming shortened V by 1 base and J by 6 bases, and 8 bases separated the two germline ends. CDR3 amino acids: CASSLVVKDTQYF. CDR3 coding DNA: TGTGCCAGCAGCTTAGTTGTTAAGGATACGCAGTATTTT.

The chain is built from TRBV7-8 and TRBJ2-1; 7 bases are a match to TRBD2. Germline loops: CDR1 SGHVS, CDR2 FQNEAQ. The CDR3 is 18 amino acids. Losses at the gene ends were 6 bases for V and 2 bases for J; bases not matched to a gene: 16. The CDR3: CASSNPSGDGLAYNEQFF. CDR3 in DNA: TGTGCCAGCAGTAACCCCTCCGGGGACGGACTAGCCTACAATGAGCAGTTCTTC.

The CDR3 nucleotides read TGTGCCAGCAGCCGACAGGGTCGGGAGACCCAGTACTTC. Translation gives CASSRQGRETQYF. This sequence joins TRBV7-9 and TRBJ2-5; 7 bases are shared with TRBD1. CDR1 SEHNR and CDR2 FQNEAQ come from the germline V gene (reference sequence). Trimming cost V 5 bases and J 5 bases; bases outside gene matches: 5. The CDR3 sequence is 13 residues long.

The J gene is TRBJ2-1, the V gene TRBV2; a weak D match, TRBD2 (5 bases). V gave up 2 bases and J gave up 9 bases, with 17 bases separating them. CDR3 length equals 15 residues. Germline V gene data show CDR1 as SNHLY and CDR2 as FYNNEI. The CDR3 region is CASSETRVFFVEQFF. The CDR3 DNA reads as TGTGCCAGCAGTGAAACTAGAGTGTTCTTTGTTGAGCAGTTCTTC.

V is TRBV5-1 and J is TRBJ2-5; tentative D call: TRBD2 (6 bases). V shed 4 bases and J shed 5 bases, with 24 bases lying between them. The CDR3 runs 17 residues. From germline, CDR1 is SGHRS and CDR2 YFSETQ. The CDR3 loop reads CASSPGGPGGAGETQYF. In nucleotides, the CDR3 is TGCGCCAGCAGCCCGGGTGGCCCAGGCGGCGCGGGGGAGACCCAGTACTTC.

This chain joins TRBV6-6 and TRBJ1-1; 7 bases are a match to TRBD1. The CDR3 is 16 residues long. CDR1 and CDR2 from the germline V gene are MNHNY and SVGAGI (reference sequence). V was clipped by 2 bases and J by 6 bases; unmatched bases: 12. The CDR3: CASSYSLGGAIPEAFF. The CDR3 DNA reads as TGTGCCAGCAGTTACAGTCTAGGGGGCGCGATCCCTGAAGCTTTCTTT.

The rearrangement links TRBV11-2 to TRBJ2-1, with D possibly being TRBD1 (5 bases). The CDR3 consists of 16 residues. CDR1 and CDR2 (germline): SGHAT, FQNNGV. V was pared by 4 bases and J by 8 bases, with 21 bases between. As DNA, the CDR3 is TGTGCCAGCAGCTCCCCCCTAAAACAGGTCGGCGATGAGCAGTTCTTC. It translates to CASSSPLKQVGDEQFF.

The chain has TRBV6-5 and TRBJ2-2, with 10 bases matching TRBD1. The length of the CDR3 is 14 residues. The V and J ends lost 8 bases and 6 bases, in that order; junction bases with no gene match: 6. Germline values: CDR1 MNHEY, CDR2 SVGAGI. The CDR3 nucleotides are TGTGCCAGCCGGACAGGGGGTTCAGCCGGGGAGCTGTTTTTT. It is translated as CASRTGGSAGELFF.

The chain couples TRBV6-5 to TRBJ2-7, with D possibly being TRBD1 (6 bases). The CDR3 has 15 residues. Trimming removed 0 bases from V and 4 bases from J, with 13 bases in between. Germline V CDR1 and CDR2: MNHEY, SVGAGI. CDR3 in amino acids: CASSYSNQGQYEQYF. DNA of the CDR3: TGTGCCAGCAGTTACTCGAATCAGGGGCAGTACGAGCAGTACTTC.

The chain carries TRBV10-1 and TRBJ2-1; 10 bases are shared with TRBD1. Germline loops: CDR1 WNHNN, CDR2 SYGVQD (reference sequence). The CDR3 is 14 residues long. J lost 7 bases, V lost 4 bases, and 4 bases had no gene match. The CDR3 DNA reads TGCGCCAGCAGTGTGGGACAGGGGTGGAATGAGCAGTTCTTC. Translated, it gives CASSVGQGWNEQFF.

The chain is built from TRBV30 and TRBJ1-2; D gene uncertain. CDR1 is GTSNPN, CDR2 SVGIG, per germline (reference sequence). Between the trimmed V and J ends, which lost 0 bases and 4 bases, there was a span of 6 bases. The CDR3 length is 12 residues. Here the CDR3 reads CAWSVDFYGYTF. The CDR3 bases are TGTGCCTGGAGTGTGGACTTCTATGGCTACACCTTC.

V and J are TRBV7-9 and TRBJ1-1, with D possibly being TRBD1 (6 bases). V was cut by 5 bases and J by 4 bases, with 20 bases left in between. Germline CDR1 reads SEHNR; CDR2 reads FQNEAQ (reference sequence). The CDR3 totals 16 residues. CDR3: CASSTQGGGSGTEAFF. Here the CDR3 DNA reads TGTGCCAGCAGCACCCAGGGAGGGGGATCTGGCACTGAAGCTTTCTTT.

J is TRBJ1-1 and V is TRBV14; D uncertain. Deletions cut 4 bases from V and 2 bases from J, with 17 bases between. Germline V gene lookup returns CDR1 SGHDN and CDR2 FVKESK. CDR3 length equals 16 residues. The CDR3 nucleotides are TGTGCCAGCAGCCGCATCCGACTCCAGAAAAACACTGAAGCTTTCTTT. Its translation: CASSRIRLQKNTEAFF.

V gene TRBV6-1 combines with J gene TRBJ2-5; D ambiguous. Between the trimmed V and J ends, which lost 3 bases and 0 bases, there was a span of 8 bases. CDR1 is MNHNS, CDR2 SASEGT, per germline. CDR3 length equals 14 residues. CDR3: CASSDWGYQETQYF. The DNA of the CDR3 is TGTGCCAGCAGTGACTGGGGTTACCAAGAGACCCAGTACTTC.

The chain joins TRBV11-2 to TRBJ2-7, with 7 nucleotides matching TRBD2. This CDR3 region has 17 residues. V was pared by 5 bases and J by 3 bases, with 16 bases of the junction left unmatched. Germline assignment: CDR1 SGHAT and CDR2 FQNNGV. The CDR3 region has the DNA TGTGCCAGCAGCCCCAGCTTTTTTAGCGGGTTCAACTACGAGCAGTACTTC. It specifies CASSPSFFSGFNYEQYF.

The chain couples TRBV25-1 to TRBJ2-3; D gene ambiguous. The CDR3 sequence is 16 residues long. Germline V gene data show CDR1 as MGHDK and CDR2 as SYGVNS. V lost 6 bases and J 1 base, leaving 17 bases between the germline ends. The CDR3 is CASREGPTAGTDTQYF. CDR3 DNA sequence: TGTGCCAGCAGGGAAGGACCGACCGCGGGCACAGATACGCAGTATTTT. Combining the CDR3 with reference TRBV25-1 and TRBJ2-3 gives the whole variable domain EADIYQTPRYLVIGTGKKITLECSQTMGHDKMYWYQQDPGMELHLIHYSYGVNSTEKGDLSSESTVSRIRTEHFPLTLESARPSHTSQYLCASREGPTAGTDTQYFGPGTRLTVL.

The chain recombines TRBV5-1 with TRBJ2-1; 7 nucleotides match TRBD2. V lost 2 bases and J lost 8; bases outside the gene matches: 7. The germline CDR1 and CDR2 sequences are SGHRS and YFSETQ. This CDR3 spans 14 amino acids. CDR3 nucleotides: TGCGCCAGCAGCTTCGGCGGGAGTCTCGATGAGCAGTTCTTC. It specifies CASSFGGSLDEQFF.

The V call is TRBV5-5, the J call TRBJ2-1; TRBD2 agrees at 8 bases. CDR1 SGHKS and CDR2 YYEKEE come from the germline V gene (reference sequence). J lost 4 bases, V lost 1 base, and 4 bases had no gene match. This CDR3 comprises 15 residues. In DNA form, the CDR3 reads TGTGCCAGCAGCTTGAGCGGGGGCGATTACAATGAGCAGTTCTTC. Its protein is CASSLSGGDYNEQFF.

This clone was seen just once. The rearrangement links TRBV5-1 to TRBJ1-1; D is undetermined. The V gene's germline CDR1 is SGHRS and CDR2 YFSETQ. The CDR3 has 14 residues. V gave up 0 bases and J gave up 1 base, with 7 bases separating them. The CDR3 is CASSLARRNTEAFF. The CDR3 DNA is TGCGCCAGCAGCTTGGCCAGGAGGAACACTGAAGCTTTCTTT.

The count of this clone is one. V is TRBV11-3 and J is TRBJ2-5; D remains ambiguous. The CDR3 length is 12 residues. V gave up 2 bases and J gave up 3 bases, with 4 bases separating them. CDR1 SGHNT and CDR2 YENEEA come from the germline V gene. This chain's CDR3 is CASSLREETQYF. CDR3 sequence (DNA): TGTGCCAGCAGCTTAAGGGAAGAGACCCAGTACTTC.

In DNA form, the CDR3 reads TGTGCCATCAGTGCCCCCGGGGAGCTGTTTTTT. It translates to CAISAPGELFF. The gene calls are TRBV10-3 and TRBJ2-2, with unresolved D. The CDR3 totals 11 residues. Germline CDR1 and CDR2: ENHRY and SYGVKD. The V and J ends lost 4 bases and 6 bases respectively, with 3 bases between them.

This sequence joins TRBV5-4 and TRBJ2-3; D remains ambiguous. Trimming removed 0 bases from V and 3 bases from J, with 8 bases in between. The CDR3 totals 14 residues. Germline V lookup: CDR1 SGHNT, CDR2 YYREEE (reference sequence). The CDR3 nucleotides read TGTGCCAGCAGCTTGGCCGTTCGGACAGATACGCAGTATTTT. Translating it yields CASSLAVRTDTQYF. The entire variable domain, with the rest obtained from reference TRBV5-4 and TRBJ2-3, is as follows: ETGVTQSPTHLIKTRGQQVTLRCSSQSGHNTVSWYQQALGQGPQFIFQYYREEENGRGNFPPRFSGLQFPNYSSELNVNALELDDSALYLCASSLAVRTDTQYFGPGTRLTVL.

This clone showed up just once. CDR3 protein: CASSLGRSVNEQFF. CDR3 in DNA: TGTGCCAGCAGCTTAGGCAGGTCCGTCAATGAGCAGTTCTTC. V gene TRBV7-3 combines with J gene TRBJ2-1; no clear D gene. The CDR3 loop spans 14 amino acids. Germline V lookup: CDR1 SGHTA, CDR2 FQGTGA. Trimming stripped 2 bases from V and 6 bases from J, with 11 bases between.

The V call is TRBV29-1, the J call TRBJ2-5; the D call may be TRBD1 or TRBD2 (6 bases each). Germline V gives CDR1 SQVTM, CDR2 ANQGSEA. The V gene lost 4 bases and the J gene lost 5 bases, with 17 bases spanning the gap. The CDR3 runs to 14 residues. In nucleotides, the CDR3 is TGCAGCGTTGCGGAGGGGGGACGGTGGGAGACCCAGTACTTC. It is translated as CSVAEGGRWETQYF.

J is TRBJ1-1 and V is TRBV6-6; D may be TRBD1 (6 bases). This CDR3 region has 16 residues. V lost 7 bases to trimming and J lost 1 base, with 19 bases between them. Germline V gene data show CDR1 as MNHNY and CDR2 as SVGAGI (reference sequence). CDR3 loop: CASIPLPGHKNTEAFF. CDR3 DNA: TGTGCCAGCATCCCTCTTCCGGGACACAAGAACACTGAAGCTTTCTTT.

The chain combines TRBV4-2 with TRBJ2-2, with D possibly being TRBD1 or TRBD2 (6 bases each). The V and J ends lost 5 bases and 0 bases respectively, with 16 bases between them. Germline V lookup: CDR1 LGHNA, CDR2 YNFKEQ. This CDR3 spans 17 amino acids. The CDR3 region is CASSGGWGDPNTGELFF. Written as DNA, the CDR3 is TGTGCCAGCAGCGGGGGCTGGGGGGACCCGAACACCGGGGAGCTGTTTTTT.

This chain uses TRBV30 with TRBJ2-1, with 10 bases lining up with TRBD2. After removal of 4 bases from V and 6 bases from J, the junction contained 18 bases not matched to a gene. The CDR3 runs to 18 residues. Germline V gives CDR1 GTSNPN, CDR2 SVGIG (reference sequence). CDR3 nucleotide sequence: TGTGCCTGGACCCCCGGGAGCGGGAGGGACGTAGTTGGCAATGAGCAGTTCTTC. This codes for CAWTPGSGRDVVGNEQFF.